This T cell receptor beta chain originates from a study of CD8+CD57+ T cells in acquired aplastic anemia. Across the study: The study obtained an average of approximately 3 ug of DNA from sorted CD4+ and CD8+ cells.

The CDR3 is 16 residues long. After removal of 0 bases from V and 0 bases from J, the junction contained 5 bases not matched to a gene. The germline CDR1 and CDR2 sequences are MGHDK and SYGVNS. Genomic DNA, serving as template, underwent TCR beta VDJ and CDR3 profiling. TCRdb fed the reads into MiXCR, producing one record per CDR3 protein. The table lists roughly 300,000 distinct CDR3 sequences, around 60% of them singletons, with 6.5% to 10% in the top ten. Study-wide findings and caveats: In common between the patients and the controls were around 29 CD8+ CDR3 sequences.

This clonotype was recorded only once. Its antigen is still unknown. The sequenced sample was sorted CD4+, CD8+, or CD8+CD57+ T cells (not recorded which) from PBMCs. The clonotype was recovered from a human donor with severe aplastic anemia or a healthy control (not recorded which). V gene TRBV25-1 combines with J gene TRBJ2-7; 7 bases fit TRBD2. CDR3 protein: CASSEYWGGSSYEQYF. CDR3 nucleotides: TGTGCCAGCAGTGAATATTGGGGGGGGAGCTCCTACGAGCAGTACTTC.